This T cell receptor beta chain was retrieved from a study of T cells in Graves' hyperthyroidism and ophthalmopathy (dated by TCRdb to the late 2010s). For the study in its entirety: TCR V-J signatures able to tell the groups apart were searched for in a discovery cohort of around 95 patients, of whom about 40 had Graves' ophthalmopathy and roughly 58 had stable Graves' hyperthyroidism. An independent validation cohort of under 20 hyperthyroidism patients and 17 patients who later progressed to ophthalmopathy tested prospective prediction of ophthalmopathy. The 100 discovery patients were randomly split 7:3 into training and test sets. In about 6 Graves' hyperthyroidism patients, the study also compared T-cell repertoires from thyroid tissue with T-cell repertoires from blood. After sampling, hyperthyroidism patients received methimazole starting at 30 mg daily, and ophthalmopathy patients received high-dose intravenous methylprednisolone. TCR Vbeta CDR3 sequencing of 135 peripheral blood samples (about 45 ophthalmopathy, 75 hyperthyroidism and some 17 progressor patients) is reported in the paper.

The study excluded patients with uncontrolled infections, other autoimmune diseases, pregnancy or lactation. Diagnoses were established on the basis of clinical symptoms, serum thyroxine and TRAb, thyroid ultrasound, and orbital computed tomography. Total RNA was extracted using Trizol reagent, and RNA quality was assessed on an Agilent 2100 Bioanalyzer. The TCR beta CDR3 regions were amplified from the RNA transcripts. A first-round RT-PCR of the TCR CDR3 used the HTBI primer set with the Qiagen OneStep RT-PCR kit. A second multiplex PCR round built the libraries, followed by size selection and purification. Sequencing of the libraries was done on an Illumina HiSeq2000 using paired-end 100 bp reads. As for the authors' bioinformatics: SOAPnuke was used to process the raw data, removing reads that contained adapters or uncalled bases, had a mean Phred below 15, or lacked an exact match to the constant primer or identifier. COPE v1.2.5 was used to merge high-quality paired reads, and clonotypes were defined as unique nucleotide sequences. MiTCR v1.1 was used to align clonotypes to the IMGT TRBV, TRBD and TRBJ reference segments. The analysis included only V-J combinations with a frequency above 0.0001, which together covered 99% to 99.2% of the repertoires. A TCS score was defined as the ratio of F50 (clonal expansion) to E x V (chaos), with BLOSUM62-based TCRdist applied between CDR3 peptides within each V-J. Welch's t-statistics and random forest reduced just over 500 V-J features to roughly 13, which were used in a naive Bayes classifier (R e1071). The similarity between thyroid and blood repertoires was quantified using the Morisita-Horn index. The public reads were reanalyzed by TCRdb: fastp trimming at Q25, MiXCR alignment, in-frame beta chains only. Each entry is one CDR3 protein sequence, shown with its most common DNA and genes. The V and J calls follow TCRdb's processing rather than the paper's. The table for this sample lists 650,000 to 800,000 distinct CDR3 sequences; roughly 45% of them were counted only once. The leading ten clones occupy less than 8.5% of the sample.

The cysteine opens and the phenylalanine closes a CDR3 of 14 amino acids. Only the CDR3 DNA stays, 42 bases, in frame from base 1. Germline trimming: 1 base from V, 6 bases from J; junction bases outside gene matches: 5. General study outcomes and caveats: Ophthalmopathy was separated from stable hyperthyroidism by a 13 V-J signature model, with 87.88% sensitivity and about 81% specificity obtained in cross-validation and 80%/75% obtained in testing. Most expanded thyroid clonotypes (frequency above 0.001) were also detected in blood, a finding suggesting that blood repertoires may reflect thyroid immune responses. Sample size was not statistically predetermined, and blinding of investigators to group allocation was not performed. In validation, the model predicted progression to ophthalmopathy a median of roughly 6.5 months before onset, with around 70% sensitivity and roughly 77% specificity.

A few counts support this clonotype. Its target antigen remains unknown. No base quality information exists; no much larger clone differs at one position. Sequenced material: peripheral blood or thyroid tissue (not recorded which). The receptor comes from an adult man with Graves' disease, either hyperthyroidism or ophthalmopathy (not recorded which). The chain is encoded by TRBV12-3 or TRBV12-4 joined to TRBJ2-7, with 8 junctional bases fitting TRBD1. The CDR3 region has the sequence CASSLGRGPAEQYF. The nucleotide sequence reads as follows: TGTGCCAGCAGTTTAGGCAGGGGGCCAGCCGAGCAGTACTTC.